The 32 T cell receptor beta chains presented below share a single source sample, sequenced in a study of Ad26.COV2.S vaccination and SARS-CoV-2 variants. Clones were read by immunoSEQ multiplex PCR, and TCRdb kept only the in-frame ones, dropping some. The sample consists of about 480,000 clones, approximately 90% of them appearing once. The treatment denotes: some 19 received Ad26.COV2.S at low or high dose, single or two shots; a few received placebo; per-sample allocation not given. Samples came from day 63 after the first vaccine or placebo injection. The source material was peripheral blood, sampled in a trial of Ad26.COV2.S vaccine versus placebo. All receptors come from a person aged 18-60 years who received the Ad26.COV2.S COVID-19 vaccine or a placebo.

The CDR3 region is CASSLSPVSGNTIYF. The CDR3 nucleotides are TGTGCCAGCAGTTTATCCCCAGTTTCCGGAAACACCATATATTTT. This chain joins TRBV27 and TRBJ1-3; D not resolved. Trimming removed 0 bases at V and 4 bases at J, with 10 bases between. This CDR3 comprises 15 residues. Germline assignment: CDR1 MNHEY and CDR2 SMNVEV (reference sequence).

This clone was observed a single time. The V gene is TRBV5-1, the J gene TRBJ2-3, with D hard to call. Looked up from germline, CDR1 is SGHRS and CDR2 is YFSETQ. The V and J ends lost 0 bases and 6 bases respectively, with 14 bases between them. This CDR3 comprises 15 residues. This chain's CDR3 is CASSLEAINGDTQYF. The CDR3 region has the DNA TGCGCCAGCAGCTTGGAGGCGATAAACGGGGATACGCAGTATTTT.

The chain recombines TRBV6-6 with TRBJ1-5; D is undetermined. Trimming removed 5 bases at V and 0 bases at J, with 26 bases between. The CDR3 totals 20 residues. Germline assignment: CDR1 MNHNY and CDR2 SVGAGI (reference sequence). The CDR3 sequence is CASSPRPTRVPTSSNQPQHF. DNA of the CDR3: TGTGCCAGCAGTCCCCGCCCGACGAGGGTCCCAACCTCTAGCAATCAGCCCCAGCATTTT.

The V call is TRBV28, the J call TRBJ1-4; D is perhaps TRBD1 (5 bases). The V end was cut by 6 bases, the J end by 2 bases, with 7 bases between. Germline V gene data show CDR1 as MDHEN and CDR2 as SYDVKM. The CDR3 runs to 13 residues. CDR3 sequence reads: CASRGPTNEKLFF. CDR3 in DNA: TGTGCCAGCAGGGGGCCTACTAATGAAAAACTGTTTTTT. The whole variable domain, filled in from reference TRBV28 and TRBJ1-4, reads DVKVTQSSRYLVKRTGEKVFLECVQDMDHENMFWYRQDPGLGLRLIYFSYDVKMKEKGDIPEGYSVSREKKERFSLILESASTNQTSMYLCASRGPTNEKLFFGSGTQLSVL.

This chain uses TRBV4-2 with TRBJ2-7; 10 bases map to TRBD1. The germline V gene has CDR1 LGHNA and CDR2 YNFKEQ. The CDR3 totals 17 residues. J was trimmed by 4 bases and V by 4 bases; bases with no gene match: 13. Written as DNA, the CDR3 is TGTGCCAGCAGCCCCGGATTTCGCCGGGACAGGGGTTACGAGCAGTACTTC. As protein: CASSPGFRRDRGYEQYF.

J is TRBJ1-1 and V is TRBV5-8; D may be TRBD1 (6 bases). Germline CDR1 and CDR2: SGHTS and YDEGEE. V lost 1 base and J 1 base, leaving 14 bases between the germline ends. The CDR3 sequence is 16 residues long. CDR3: CASSLWWSDRNTEAFF. CDR3 nucleotides: TGTGCCAGCAGCTTGTGGTGGTCGGACAGGAACACTGAAGCTTTCTTT.

The rearrangement uses TRBV28 and TRBJ2-1; D gene unclear. Germline V gene lookup returns CDR1 MDHEN and CDR2 SYDVKM. The CDR3 extends over 14 amino acids. The V and J ends lost 7 bases and 1 base respectively, with 11 bases between them. CDR3: CASNETPSYNEQFF. In DNA form, the CDR3 reads TGTGCCAGCAACGAGACGCCATCCTACAATGAGCAGTTCTTC.

The chain combines TRBV28 with TRBJ2-4; 9 bases are shared with TRBD2. This CDR3 region has 14 residues. The J segment lost 1 base and the V segment lost 7 bases, leaving 2 bases of the junction unmatched. Germline values: CDR1 MDHEN, CDR2 SYDVKM. The CDR3 reads CASKREVAKNIQYF. In nucleotides, the CDR3 is TGTGCCAGCAAGCGGGAGGTCGCCAAAAACATTCAGTACTTC.

This clone was seen once. This sequence joins TRBV5-4 and TRBJ2-3; 12 bases fit TRBD2. The J segment lost 1 base and the V segment lost 0 bases, leaving 9 bases of the junction unmatched. The germline CDR1 and CDR2 sequences are SGHNT and YYREEE (reference sequence). The CDR3 has 19 amino acids. CDR3 DNA sequence: TGTGCCAGCAGCTTGGGGGCTAGCGGGAGGGCATTAGGCACAGATACGCAGTATTTT. This translates into CASSLGASGRALGTDTQYF.

J is TRBJ2-1 and V is TRBV2; D may be TRBD2 (6 bases). The CDR3 is 17 amino acids. With 6 bases removed from V and 0 bases from J, the gap between germline ends came to 18 bases. Germline V gene data show CDR1 as SNHLY and CDR2 as FYNNEI. The CDR3 is CASRRGVAESSYNEQFF. In nucleotides, the CDR3 is TGTGCCAGCAGGAGGGGAGTAGCGGAAAGCTCCTACAATGAGCAGTTCTTC.

The chain carries TRBV24-1 and TRBJ2-7; D is possibly TRBD1 or TRBD2 (5 bases each). This CDR3 region has 14 residues. CDR1 and CDR2 from the germline V gene are KGHDR and SFDVKD. Trimming took off 3 bases at V and 4 bases at J, with 12 bases between the two ends. CDR3 DNA: TGTGCCACCAGTGATCCCGGGACCCAATACGAGCAGTACTTC. Translated, it gives CATSDPGTQYEQYF.

The rearrangement joins TRBV14 to TRBJ1-4; no clear D gene. Trimming took 4 bases from V and 8 from J, leaving 11 bases between them. The CDR3 totals 13 residues. Germline CDR1 and CDR2: SGHDN and FVKESK. The CDR3 sequence: CASSLRLREKLFF. The CDR3 DNA is TGTGCCAGCAGCCTTAGGTTGCGGGAAAAACTGTTTTTT. The full variable domain, in which reference TRBV14 and TRBJ1-4 provide the parts outside the CDR3, is EAGVTQFPSHSVIEKGQTVTLRCDPISGHDNLYWYRRVMGKEIKFLLHFVKESKQDESGMPNNRFLAERTGGTYSTLKVQPAELEDSGVYFCASSLRLREKLFFGSGTQLSVL.

This clone was found a few times. CDR3 sequence (DNA): TGTGCCAGCAGTGAATGGGGGGAGAATGAGCAGTTCTTC. Its protein product is CASSEWGENEQFF. The rearrangement links TRBV25-1 to TRBJ2-1; D possibly corresponds to TRBD2 (6 bases). CDR3 length equals 13 residues. Germline V lookup: CDR1 MGHDK, CDR2 SYGVNS. Trimming removed 1 base at V and 7 bases at J, with 8 bases between.

The rearrangement uses TRBV5-1 and TRBJ1-2, with D tentatively TRBD1 (5 bases). This CDR3 comprises 18 residues. Trimming shortened V by 2 bases and J by 5 bases, and 25 bases separated the two germline ends. Germline V gives CDR1 SGHRS, CDR2 YFSETQ. CDR3 in amino acids: CASSFPTSRGSKYYGYTF. CDR3 bases: TGCGCCAGCAGCTTCCCGACATCTCGGGGGAGCAAGTATTATGGCTACACCTTC.

CDR3 amino acids: CASRFHLEDTQYF. The CDR3 DNA sequence: TGTGCCAGCAGGTTTCACCTTGAGGATACGCAGTATTTT. The V call is TRBV27, the J call TRBJ2-3; D remains unclear. V lost 6 bases and J lost 6, with 13 bases in between. This CDR3 comprises 13 residues. The germline V gene has CDR1 MNHEY and CDR2 SMNVEV (reference sequence).

This chain connects TRBV28 to TRBJ1-2; D gene uncertain. The CDR3 has 12 amino acids. Germline CDR1 is MDHEN and CDR2 is SYDVKM. Deletions cut 7 bases from V and 4 bases from J, with 10 bases between. The CDR3 protein is CASKEGTYGYTF. In DNA, the CDR3 is TGTGCCAGCAAGGAGGGAACCTATGGCTACACCTTC.

The chain joins TRBV7-6 to TRBJ2-6; a weak D match, TRBD1 (5 bases). V lost 3 bases and J lost 2, with 8 bases in between. This CDR3 is 15 amino acids long. Germline values: CDR1 SGHVS, CDR2 FNYEAQ. The CDR3 loop is CASSFGRAGANVLTF. The CDR3 DNA follows: TGTGCCAGCAGCTTCGGCAGGGCTGGGGCCAACGTCCTGACTTTC. The full variable domain, with the rest looked up from reference TRBV7-6 and TRBJ2-6, is GAGVSQSPRYKVTKRGQDVALRCDPISGHVSLYWYRQALGQGPEFLTYFNYEAQQDKSGLPNDRFSAERPEGSISTLTIQRTEQRDSAMYRCASSFGRAGANVLTFGAGSRLTVL.

The chain uses TRBV18 and TRBJ2-1; 8 nucleotides agree with TRBD1. This CDR3 has 15 residues. V was pared by 2 bases and J by 0 bases, with 0 bases of the junction left unmatched. In germline, CDR1 is KGHSH, CDR2 LQKENI. The CDR3 nucleotides are TGTGCCAGCTCACCAGACAGGGGCTCCTACAATGAGCAGTTCTTC. It encodes CASSPDRGSYNEQFF.

In this sample, this clone turned up a few times. The CDR3 region is CASSQEGPADSYNEQFF. The CDR3 DNA reads as TGTGCCAGCAGCCAAGAAGGGCCAGCTGACTCCTACAATGAGCAGTTCTTC. This chain joins TRBV3-1 (or the pseudogene TRBV3-2) and TRBJ2-1; no clear D gene. Germline CDR1 is LGHDT and CDR2 is YNNKEL (reference sequence). Trimming cost V 0 bases and J 0 bases, with 12 bases left between them. The CDR3 consists of 17 residues.

The chain recombines TRBV7-2 with TRBJ2-3; the D is unclear. Germline values: CDR1 SGHTA, CDR2 FQGNSA. CDR3 length: 12 amino acids. Trimming took 5 bases from V and 11 from J, leaving 14 bases between them. The CDR3 DNA follows: TGTGCCAGCAGCCCCGACTCAAGGAGGCAGTATTTT. It yields the protein CASSPDSRRQYF.

The chain joins TRBV28 to TRBJ1-5; D might be TRBD1 (5 bases). The CDR3 sequence is 14 residues long. Trimming shortened V by 3 bases and J by 6 bases, and 12 bases separated the two germline ends. In germline, CDR1 is MDHEN, CDR2 SYDVKM. This CDR3 is CASSLSAGGQPQHF. CDR3 coding DNA: TGTGCCAGCAGTTTGTCGGCGGGGGGTCAGCCCCAGCATTTT.

The chain employs TRBV5-6 and TRBJ2-1; 7 nucleotides agree with TRBD2. Germline lookup yields CDR1 SGHDT and CDR2 YYEEEE. The CDR3 covers 15 residues. Losses at the gene ends were 6 bases for V and 8 bases for J; bases not matched to a gene: 14. The CDR3 nucleotides are TGTGCCAGCATCGAGGCTCCGACTAGCATCCATGAGCAGTTCTTC. Translation gives CASIEAPTSIHEQFF.

The chain combines TRBV28 with TRBJ2-2; D may match TRBD1 or TRBD2 (5 bases each). V lost 2 bases, J lost 16 bases, and 29 bases lay in between. CDR3 length: 17 amino acids. Germline V gives CDR1 MDHEN, CDR2 SYDVKM. CDR3 amino acids: CASSLEGSRGARRASFF. CDR3 in DNA: TGTGCCAGCAGTTTAGAGGGGAGTAGGGGCGCGAGAAGGGCGTCGTTTTTT.

V usage is TRBV9 and J usage is TRBJ2-2; D not certain. Trimming pared 3 bases from V and 2 bases from J, leaving 17 bases between. Germline-derived CDR1 and CDR2 are SGDLS and YYNGEE. The CDR3 contains 17 residues. For the CDR3, the DNA is TGTGCCAGCAGCGCCTCACTCGTCTGGAAAAACACCGGGGAGCTGTTTTTT. It is translated as CASSASLVWKNTGELFF.

Comments on this clone: Other DNA sequences in this sample translate to the same CDR3. The chain employs TRBV11-2 and TRBJ2-1; D is possibly TRBD2 (5 bases). Germline V gives CDR1 SGHAT, CDR2 FQNNGV. The CDR3 loop spans 12 amino acids. The V end was cut by 1 base, the J end by 8 bases, with 6 bases between. The CDR3: CASSLGGDEQFF. The CDR3 DNA reads as TGTGCCAGCAGCTTAGGGGGAGATGAGCAGTTCTTC.

This chain uses TRBV3-1 (or the pseudogene TRBV3-2) with TRBJ2-1, with 7 bases fitting TRBD2. The V gene's germline CDR1 is LGHDT and CDR2 YNNKEL (reference sequence). V trimming: 0 bases; J trimming: 10 bases; junction bases outside the gene matches: 9. The CDR3 contains 15 residues. The DNA for the CDR3 is TGTGCCAGCAGCCAAGAAGGACTAGAGATCGGGGAGCAGTTCTTC. This codes for CASSQEGLEIGEQFF.

The V call is TRBV7-9, the J call TRBJ1-1; the D gene is possibly TRBD1 (5 bases). The V end lost 9 bases, the J end lost 6 bases, and 11 bases lay between the germline ends. Germline CDR1 SEHNR, CDR2 FQNEAQ (reference sequence). The CDR3 is 11 residues long. The DNA for the CDR3 is TGTGCCAGTTCAGGGTACGCTGAAGCTTTCTTT. Encoded protein: CASSGYAEAFF.

The chain couples TRBV21-1 to TRBJ1-6. TRBV21-1 is a pseudogene segment. The CDR3 runs 15 residues. The CDR3 region is CARRTPGRNNSPLHF. The CDR3 DNA follows: TGTGCCAGAAGGACTCCGGGACGAAATAATTCACCCCTCCACTTT.

J is TRBJ2-5 and V is TRBV7-8, with 7 bases aligning to TRBD1. After removal of 7 bases from V and 5 bases from J, the junction contained 7 bases not matched to a gene. CDR1 is SGHVS, CDR2 FQNEAQ, per germline. This CDR3 region has 13 residues. CDR3 coding DNA: TGTGCCAGCAACAGGGGCCCCGCGGAGACCCAGTACTTC. Protein: CASNRGPAETQYF.

The genes are TRBV18 and TRBJ2-5; tentatively, D is TRBD1 (7 bases). CDR1 is KGHSH and CDR2 is LQKENI in the germline V gene. The CDR3 sequence is 16 residues long. V was cut by 3 bases and J by 4 bases, with 18 bases left in between. The CDR3 loop reads CASSPGLAGGRETQYF. In DNA form, the CDR3 reads TGTGCCAGCTCACCGGGCCTGGCAGGGGGGCGAGAGACCCAGTACTTC.

The chain has TRBV29-1 and TRBJ2-7, with TRBD1 matching 11 bases. The CDR3 is made up of 14 amino acids. V lost 4 bases to trimming and J lost 1 base; unmatched junction nucleotides: 3. The germline CDR1 and CDR2 sequences are SQVTM and ANQGSEA. The chain's CDR3 is CSVVGTGGSYEQYF. The DNA of the CDR3 is TGCAGCGTTGTAGGGACAGGGGGATCCTACGAGCAGTACTTC.

This chain connects TRBV15 to TRBJ1-2; D might be TRBD1 (5 bases). The CDR3 spans 11 residues. From germline, CDR1 is LNHNV and CDR2 YYDKDF (reference sequence). V was clipped by 5 bases and J by 8 bases, with 9 bases between them. This CDR3 is CATSGGGGYTF. In nucleotides, the CDR3 is TGTGCCACCAGCGGGGGAGGCGGCTACACCTTC.